Reported below is one T cell receptor beta chain. Its specificity is not known. This sample is part of a study of response to subunit inactivated influenza vaccine. Study outcomes and limitations: With each seasonal influenza vaccination, the authors suggested, few new T cells are recruited.

One entry per CDR3 protein, called by TCRdb with MiXCR from the RT-PCR reads. The repertoire holds approximately 200,000 distinct CDR3 sequences, roughly 14% seen once, with under 30% in the top ten. The CDR3 loop spans 17 amino acids. Unmatched junction bases numbered 15, after V lost 4 bases and J lost 10 bases. CDR1 is SEHNR and CDR2 is FQNEAQ in the germline V gene (reference sequence). The clonotype was recovered from a man aged 50-60 years who received an inactivated influenza vaccine. Specimen: CD8+ T cells sorted from PBMCs, collected roughly 5 days after vaccination. V is TRBV7-9 and J is TRBJ1-6; 8 positions match TRBD1. CDR3 sequence reads: CASSSLADREVGSPLHF. In DNA form, the CDR3 reads TGTGCCAGCAGCTCCCTCGCGGACAGGGAAGTAGGGTCACCCCTCCACTTT.